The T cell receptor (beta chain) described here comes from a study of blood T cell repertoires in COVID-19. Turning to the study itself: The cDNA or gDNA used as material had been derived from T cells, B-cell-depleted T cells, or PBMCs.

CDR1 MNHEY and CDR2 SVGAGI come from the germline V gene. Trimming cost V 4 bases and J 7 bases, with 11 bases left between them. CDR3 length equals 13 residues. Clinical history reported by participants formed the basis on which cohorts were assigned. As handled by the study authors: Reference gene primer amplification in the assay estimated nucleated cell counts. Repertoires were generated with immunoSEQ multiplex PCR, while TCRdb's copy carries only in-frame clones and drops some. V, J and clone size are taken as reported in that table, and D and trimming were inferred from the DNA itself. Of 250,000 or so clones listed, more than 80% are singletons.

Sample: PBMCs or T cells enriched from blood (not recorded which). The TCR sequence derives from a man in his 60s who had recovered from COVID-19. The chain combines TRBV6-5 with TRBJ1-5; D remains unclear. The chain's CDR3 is CASSSPREQPQHF. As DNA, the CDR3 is TGTGCCAGCAGTTCCCCTCGGGAGCAGCCCCAGCATTTT.